This paragraph covers one T cell receptor (beta chain) sequence. Enrollment of patients from Seattle took place during active infection, with longitudinal follow-up. The entry originates in a study of blood T cell repertoires in COVID-19. Original processing methods: For nucleated cells, counts were estimated from reference gene primer amplification. Libraries were prepared by immunoSEQ multiplex PCR; TCRdb keeps only in-frame clonotypes and omits some of them. D and trimming come from the DNA, and the V and J calls and clone size come from that table. The sample lists about 160,000 clones, more than 80% occurring once. Deletions cut 4 bases from V and 0 bases from J, with 8 bases between. CDR3 length: 13 residues. Germline values: CDR1 SGDLS, CDR2 YYNGEE.

This TCR came from a woman aged 55-69 years with COVID-19, enrolled during active disease. The genes are TRBV9 and TRBJ2-7, with unresolved D. The sequencing sample was made of peripheral blood. CDR3 sequence reads: CASSRTDSYEQYF. The CDR3 DNA follows: TGTGCCAGCAGCAGAACAGACTCCTACGAGCAGTACTTC. Filled out from reference TRBV9 and TRBJ2-7, the complete variable domain reads DSGVTQTPKHLITATGQRVTLRCSPRSGDLSVYWYQQSLDQGLQFLIQYYNGEERAKGNILERFSAQQFPDLHSELNLSSLELGDSALYFCASSRTDSYEQYFGPGTRLTVT.